The 8 T cell receptor beta chains below all came from one sample that was sequenced in a study of blood T cell repertoires in COVID-19. The table came from immunoSEQ multiplex PCR; TCRdb's copy has only in-frame clones and leaves some out. The sample lists more than 200,000 clones, around four fifths occurring once. The sequenced material came from peripheral blood. The receptors were sampled from a woman aged 80 or older with COVID-19, enrolled during active disease.

V and J are TRBV28 and TRBJ1-4, with 7 bases fitting TRBD1. The trim removed 5 bases at V and 3 bases at J, leaving 12 bases unmatched. The CDR3 covers 17 residues. Germline loops: CDR1 MDHEN, CDR2 SYDVKM. The CDR3 loop reads CASSPLKLGTANEKLFF. DNA for the CDR3: TGTGCCAGCAGTCCTCTAAAATTGGGGACAGCTAATGAAAAACTGTTTTTT.

The chain has TRBV19 and TRBJ1-2; a possible D gene is TRBD1 (6 bases). V was shortened by 7 bases and J by 4 bases, with 19 bases between the two germline ends. Germline assignment: CDR1 LNHDA and CDR2 SQIVND (reference sequence). The CDR3 spans 15 residues. CDR3 residues: CASISLPGQSYGYTF. DNA for the CDR3: TGTGCCAGTATTTCGTTACCCGGACAGAGCTATGGCTACACCTTC.

The table lists this clone with a few counts. The chain recombines TRBV14 with TRBJ2-1, with a possible D match to TRBD1 (5 bases). Trimming removed 4 bases from V and 7 bases from J, with 17 bases in between. The CDR3 consists of 15 residues. In germline, CDR1 is SGHDN, CDR2 FVKESK. CDR3 DNA: TGTGCCAGCAGCCGGGAAAGGGGCTTAAGGAATGAGCAGTTCTTC. Encoded protein: CASSRERGLRNEQFF.

The chain joins TRBV7-9 to TRBJ1-6, with TRBD1 identical over 7 bases. Looked up from germline, CDR1 is SEHNR and CDR2 is FQNEAQ (reference sequence). CDR3 length equals 16 residues. The V gene end was trimmed by 4 bases and the J gene end by 0 bases; junction bases not matched to a gene: 3. This CDR3 reads CASSSGQSSYNSPLHF. The CDR3, as DNA: TGTGCCAGCAGCTCGGGACAGAGCTCCTATAATTCACCCCTCCACTTT. Full variable domain (outside the CDR3, taken from reference TRBV7-9 and TRBJ1-6): DTGVSQNPRHKITKRGQNVTFRCDPISEHNRLYWYRQTLGQGPEFLTYFQNEAQLEKSRLLSDRFSAERPKGSFSTLEIQRTEQGDSAMYLCASSSGQSSYNSPLHFGNGTRLTVT.

The chain uses TRBV6-5 and TRBJ2-1; TRBD2 agrees at 8 bases. Germline assignment: CDR1 MNHEY and CDR2 SVGAGI. This CDR3 is built from 14 residues. The V gene end was trimmed by 6 bases and the J gene end by 8 bases; junction bases not matched to a gene: 9. The CDR3 DNA is TGTGCCAGCAGGGCGGGGGGACCTTTTCATGAGCAGTTCTTC. Residues: CASRAGGPFHEQFF.

V usage is TRBV7-2 and J usage is TRBJ2-3; TRBD2 matches 7 bases. Germline V gene lookup returns CDR1 SGHTA and CDR2 FQGNSA. The CDR3 is made up of 16 amino acids. V shed 5 bases, J shed 1 base, and the junction held 9 bases outside the gene matches. CDR3 sequence: CASSDPGRAGTDTQYF. CDR3 DNA sequence: TGTGCCAGCAGCGACCCAGGGAGGGCGGGCACAGATACGCAGTATTTT. The full variable domain, in which reference TRBV7-2 and TRBJ2-3 provide the parts outside the CDR3, is GAGVSQSPSNKVTEKGKDVELRCDPISGHTALYWYRQSLGQGLEFLIYFQGNSAPDKSGLPSDRFSAERTGGSVSTLTIQRTQQEDSAVYLCASSDPGRAGTDTQYFGPGTRLTVL.

This clone has only one observation. This chain uses TRBV5-1 with TRBJ1-1; no clear D gene. V was clipped by 0 bases and J by 12 bases, with 9 bases between them. Germline CDR1 and CDR2: SGHRS and YFSETQ. The CDR3 contains 11 residues. CDR3 bases: TGCGCCAGCAGCTTGGACAGCACATCTTTCTTT. Translation gives CASSLDSTSFF.

Worth noting for this clone: One end of the junction is discordant with germline, which a read error may explain. The chain employs TRBV6-6 and TRBJ1-1; possible D gene TRBD1, 5 bases. CDR1 MNHNY and CDR2 SVGAGI come from the germline V gene (reference sequence). The CDR3 totals 13 residues. The CDR3 sequence is CATSWGGTTEAFF. Here the CDR3 DNA reads TGTGCCACCAGTTGGGGGGGAACAACTGAAGCTTTCTTT.